This entry describes one T cell receptor beta chain. The source of the sample is a study of technical replicates of blood from a handful of donors. Sequencing was performed with immunoSEQ multiplex PCR; in TCRdb, only in-frame clones are kept and a portion is missing. The sample includes about 87,000 clones, just under 95% of them seen just once. Per the germline V gene, CDR1 is MNHEY and CDR2 is SVGAGI. This CDR3 contains 15 residues. The V end lost 0 bases, the J end lost 3 bases, and 12 bases lay between the germline ends. Specimen: T cells isolated from PBMCs. The clonotype originates from a human donor in good health. The chain employs TRBV6-5 and TRBJ2-7; the D gene is possibly TRBD2 (6 bases). The CDR3 reads CASSYSGRGGYEQYF. The DNA for the CDR3 is TGTGCCAGCAGTTACTCGGGGCGGGGTGGCTACGAGCAGTACTTC.